Shown below are 28 T cell receptor beta chains from a single sample sequenced in a study of TIL therapy for anti-PD-1-resistant metastatic lung cancer (dated by TCRdb to 2020 to 2022). TCR beta CDR3 regions were amplified from genomic DNA by bias-controlled multiplex PCR with the immunoSEQ v3 hsTCRB kit. What TCRdb holds here is the immuneACCESS table cut down to in-frame rearrangements. Part of the clones is not present; checked against another copy, under half of the missing clones reflect an unresolved V gene, and the others are unexplained. This sample lists roughly 92,000 clones; about three fifths were detected once. The top ten clones comprise about 10% of the sample. The intended sense of this specimen's time point label: pre-treatment sample, taken before nivolumab and TIL therapy. Baseline tumor samples were excised metastases, mostly pleural nodules or supraclavicular lymph nodes, from the same resection used to grow TIL.

This material consisted of tumor tissue, taken at baseline. Receptors originate from a person aged 25-80 years with non-small cell lung cancer.

This clone was detected many times. The gene calls are TRBV11-2 and TRBJ1-1; 8 positions match TRBD1. Germline CDR1 SGHAT, CDR2 FQNNGV. This CDR3 is built from 14 residues. V dropped 5 bases and J dropped 4; count of bases not matched to a gene: 6. This chain's CDR3 is CASSRQGHSTEAFF. CDR3 DNA sequence: TGTGCCAGCAGCAGACAGGGGCACAGCACTGAAGCTTTCTTT.

The chain uses TRBV19 and TRBJ2-7; 8 bases line up with TRBD1. Germline CDR1 and CDR2: LNHDA and SQIVND (reference sequence). The CDR3 sequence is 16 residues long. Unmatched junction bases numbered 15, after V lost 8 bases and J lost 3 bases. In nucleotides, the CDR3 is TGTGCCAGTTCTATAGCGGTACAGGGGGGAGGCTACGAGCAGTACTTC. This codes for CASSIAVQGGGYEQYF.

In its sample, this clone was seen once. The chain uses TRBV7-3 and TRBJ2-1, with D possibly being TRBD2 (6 bases). Germline assignment: CDR1 SGHTA and CDR2 FQGTGA. V was clipped by 5 bases and J by 4 bases, with 15 bases between them. The CDR3 totals 15 residues. The CDR3 reads CASSPWGTGYNEQFF. DNA for the CDR3: TGTGCCAGCAGCCCCTGGGGGACTGGATACAATGAGCAGTTCTTC.

As regards this clone: A read error may produce the germline difference seen at one junction end. The chain uses TRBV5-1 and TRBJ1-6; D uncertain. Per the germline V gene, CDR1 is SGHRS and CDR2 is YFSETQ. The CDR3 totals 12 residues. The CDR3 sequence is CASRLGESPLHF. The DNA of the CDR3 is TGCGCCAGCAGATTGGGAGAGTCGCCCCTCCACTTT.

This clone was observed a few times. The chain employs TRBV5-1 and TRBJ2-7, with 10 positions matching TRBD1. From germline, CDR1 is SGHRS and CDR2 YFSETQ. After removal of 4 bases from V and 3 bases from J, the junction contained 4 bases not matched to a gene. The CDR3 runs 14 residues. The chain's CDR3 is CASSPGQGNYEQYF. DNA for the CDR3: TGCGCCAGCAGCCCGGGACAGGGGAACTACGAGCAGTACTTC.

The chain recombines TRBV24-1 with TRBJ2-3; TRBD2 agrees at 12 bases. Germline V gene sequence: CDR1 KGHDR, CDR2 SFDVKD. V shed 5 bases and J 0 bases; nucleotides not matched to a gene: 8. The CDR3 covers 18 residues. The CDR3 sequence: CATSATIGTSGSTDTQYF. CDR3 nucleotides: TGTGCCACCAGTGCTACGATCGGGACTAGCGGGAGCACAGATACGCAGTATTTT.

V gene TRBV9 combines with J gene TRBJ2-3; no reliable D call. V lost 3 bases, J lost 0 bases, and 5 bases lay in between. CDR3 size: 13 residues. Germline values: CDR1 SGDLS, CDR2 YYNGEE. The CDR3 here is CASSALSTDTQYF. The DNA for the CDR3 is TGTGCCAGCAGCGCACTTAGCACAGATACGCAGTATTTT. The complete variable domain, with remaining parts taken from reference TRBV9 and TRBJ2-3, reads DSGVTQTPKHLITATGQRVTLRCSPRSGDLSVYWYQQSLDQGLQFLIQYYNGEERAKGNILERFSAQQFPDLHSELNLSSLELGDSALYFCASSALSTDTQYFGPGTRLTVL.

V and J are TRBV10-1 and TRBJ2-3; 13 bases map to TRBD2. The germline CDR1 and CDR2 sequences are WNHNN and SYGVQD (reference sequence). V lost 4 bases, J lost 4 bases, and 2 bases stayed unmatched. The CDR3 is made up of 15 amino acids. The CDR3 DNA reads TGCGCCAGCAGTGGGACTAGCGGGAGCGCAGATACGCAGTATTTT. Its translation: CASSGTSGSADTQYF.

The CDR3 spells CASSPRGTGNSPLHF. CDR3 sequence (DNA): TGTGCCAGCAGCCCACGTGGGACAGGGAATTCACCCCTCCACTTT. The chain is built from TRBV3-1 (or the pseudogene TRBV3-2) and TRBJ1-6; TRBD1 agrees at 9 bases. Germline CDR1 reads LGHDT; CDR2 reads YNNKEL (reference sequence). J lost 7 bases, V lost 4 bases, and 5 bases had no gene match. This CDR3 region has 15 residues.

The rearrangement uses TRBV6-5 and TRBJ2-3; 7 nucleotides match TRBD1. The CDR3 covers 14 residues. Germline lookup yields CDR1 MNHEY and CDR2 SVGAGI. The V segment lost 11 bases and the J segment 1 base; nucleotides outside the gene matches: 9. The CDR3 loop reads CAGRAGGGTDTQYF. DNA of the CDR3: TGTGCCGGCCGGGCAGGGGGTGGCACAGATACGCAGTATTTT.

The chain has TRBV15 and TRBJ2-6, with D hard to call. CDR3 length equals 15 residues. V was clipped by 5 bases and J by 0 bases, with 8 bases between them. The germline gives CDR1 LNHNV, CDR2 YYDKDF (reference sequence). The CDR3 spells CATSLQFSGANVLTF. CDR3 DNA: TGTGCCACCAGCCTACAATTCTCTGGGGCCAACGTCCTGACTTTC.

The rearrangement links TRBV6-2 or TRBV6-3 to TRBJ2-7; D gene ambiguous. CDR3 length: 13 residues. The germline V gene has CDR1 MNHEY and CDR2 SVGEGT. The V and J ends lost 0 bases and 5 bases respectively, with 8 bases between them. Here the CDR3 reads CASSYSRGHEQYF. CDR3 sequence (DNA): TGTGCCAGCAGTTACTCACGAGGCCACGAGCAGTACTTC.

This chain connects TRBV30 to TRBJ1-1, with D possibly matching TRBD1 (6 bases). The CDR3 has 14 amino acids. Germline V CDR1 and CDR2: GTSNPN, SVGIG (reference sequence). Trimming stripped 2 bases from V and 0 bases from J, with 10 bases between. CDR3 coding DNA: TGTGCCTGGAGTAATGACAGGATGAACACTGAAGCTTTCTTT. Translation: CAWSNDRMNTEAFF.

The chain couples TRBV18 to TRBJ1-6, with a possible D match to TRBD1 (5 bases). Germline V gives CDR1 KGHSH, CDR2 LQKENI. The V end was cut by 2 bases, the J end by 3 bases, with 11 bases between. The CDR3 contains 16 residues. The CDR3 sequence is CASSPGQASYNSPLHF. The CDR3 coding sequence is TGTGCCAGCTCACCAGGACAAGCCAGCTATAATTCACCCCTCCACTTT.

The chain uses TRBV9 and TRBJ2-1, with D perhaps matching TRBD1 or TRBD2 (5 bases each). Germline V CDR1 and CDR2: SGDLS, YYNGEE. This CDR3 comprises 15 residues. V was trimmed by 4 bases and J by 5 bases, leaving 16 bases between them. CDR3 in DNA: TGTGCCAGCAGCCCAGACGGGACCGCGCACAATGAGCAGTTCTTC. It codes for CASSPDGTAHNEQFF.

The chain employs TRBV15 and TRBJ1-5; unclear D gene. Germline lookup yields CDR1 LNHNV and CDR2 YYDKDF (reference sequence). Between the trimmed V and J ends, which lost 5 bases and 0 bases, there was a span of 11 bases. The CDR3 consists of 15 residues. Here the CDR3 DNA reads TGTGCCACCAGCCCCCGACCTAATAGCAATCAGCCCCAGCATTTT. It translates to CATSPRPNSNQPQHF.

This chain's CDR3 is CASSVQGTGNTIYF. For the CDR3, the DNA is TGTGCCAGCAGCGTGCAGGGAACTGGAAACACCATATATTTT. This sequence joins TRBV9 and TRBJ1-3, with D possibly matching TRBD1 (5 bases). Germline V gene data show CDR1 as SGDLS and CDR2 as YYNGEE. The V gene lost 2 bases and the J gene lost 2 bases, with 8 bases spanning the gap. This CDR3 spans 14 amino acids. Full variable domain (rest looked up from reference TRBV9 and TRBJ1-3): DSGVTQTPKHLITATGQRVTLRCSPRSGDLSVYWYQQSLDQGLQFLIQYYNGEERAKGNILERFSAQQFPDLHSELNLSSLELGDSALYFCASSVQGTGNTIYFGEGSWLTVV.

This clone was seen a few times. This chain uses TRBV5-4 with TRBJ2-7; TRBD1 matches 8 bases. The CDR3 contains 13 residues. Germline CDR1 reads SGHNT; CDR2 reads YYREEE (reference sequence). V shed 2 bases and J 6 bases; nucleotides not matched to a gene: 4. In DNA, the CDR3 is TGTGCCAGCAGCTTTAGGACAGGGAGCGAGCAGTACTTC. It codes for CASSFRTGSEQYF.

The chain is built from TRBV4-1 and TRBJ2-1; D unclear. V was cut by 4 bases and J by 11 bases, with 15 bases left in between. CDR3 size: 13 residues. The V gene's germline CDR1 is MGHRA and CDR2 YSYEKL. CDR3 sequence (DNA): TGCGCCAGCAGCCCCTCTCACGTTGCGAAGCAGTTCTTC. This encodes CASSPSHVAKQFF.

This clone has just a few counts. The chain uses TRBV5-8 and TRBJ1-6, with D possibly being TRBD1 (6 bases). Trimming took off 0 bases at V and 11 bases at J, with 9 bases between the two ends. In germline, CDR1 is SGHTS, CDR2 YDEGEE. CDR3 length: 13 residues. The CDR3 loop reads CASSLEGGTPLHF. In DNA, the CDR3 is TGTGCCAGCAGCTTGGAGGGGGGTACACCCCTCCACTTT. Full variable domain (remainder filled in from reference TRBV5-8 and TRBJ1-6): EAGVTQSPTHLIKTRGQQATLRCSPISGHTSVYWYQQALGLGLQFLLWYDEGEERNRGNFPPRFSGRQFPNYSSELNVNALELEDSALYLCASSLEGGTPLHFGNGTRLTVT.

Only a few counts were recorded for this clone. This chain uses TRBV7-9 with TRBJ2-7; tentatively, D is TRBD1 (9 bases). The germline CDR1 and CDR2 sequences are SEHNR and FQNEAQ (reference sequence). The CDR3 is made up of 14 amino acids. Trimming left V 5 bases short and J 7 bases short, with 18 bases between. CDR3 in amino acids: CASSRPGGTGEQYF. The CDR3 coding sequence is TGTGCCAGCAGCCGCCCGGGGGGGACAGGGGAGCAGTACTTC.

This clone came up a few times. The DNA of the CDR3 is TGTGCCAGCAGGGACGTATATAGATCGGGCTCTGGGGCCAACGTCCTGACTTTC. The encoded protein is CASRDVYRSGSGANVLTF. The chain is built from TRBV2 and TRBJ2-6; D gene unclear. The CDR3 spans 18 residues. Trimming removed 6 bases at V and 0 bases at J, with 18 bases between. Germline V CDR1 and CDR2: SNHLY, FYNNEI.

This chain joins TRBV19 and TRBJ1-5; 9 bases agree with TRBD1. Germline-derived CDR1 and CDR2 are LNHDA and SQIVND (reference sequence). This CDR3 region has 13 residues. J was trimmed by 6 bases and V by 9 bases; bases with no gene match: 6. CDR3 sequence: CASGQGYGQPQHF. In DNA form, the CDR3 reads TGTGCCAGCGGACAGGGGTACGGTCAGCCCCAGCATTTT.

The chain has TRBV19 and TRBJ2-5; the match to TRBD2 covers 8 bases. Germline CDR1 LNHDA, CDR2 SQIVND (reference sequence). The V gene end was trimmed by 1 base and the J gene end by 0 bases; junction bases not matched to a gene: 4. CDR3 size: 16 residues. This CDR3 is CASSIAGSGNQETQYF. CDR3 DNA sequence: TGTGCCAGTAGTATAGCGGGTAGCGGGAACCAAGAGACCCAGTACTTC. Combining the CDR3 with reference TRBV19 and TRBJ2-5 gives the whole variable domain DGGITQSPKYLFRKEGQNVTLSCEQNLNHDAMYWYRQDPGQGLRLIYYSQIVNDFQKGDIAEGYSVSREKKESFPLTVTSAQKNPTAFYLCASSIAGSGNQETQYFGPGTRLLVL.

This clone showed up just a few times. The chain couples TRBV7-2 to TRBJ1-2, with 7 bases fitting TRBD1. V lost 6 bases to trimming and J lost 7 bases; unmatched junction nucleotides: 5. CDR1 is SGHTA, CDR2 FQGNSA, per germline. CDR3 length equals 12 residues. CDR3 DNA sequence: TGTGCCAGCAGTACACAGGGGTTTGGCTACACCTTC. Translated, it gives CASSTQGFGYTF.

The chain has TRBV29-1 and TRBJ2-5; D might be TRBD1 or TRBD2, each matching 5 bases. CDR3 length: 15 amino acids. The ends were cut back, 0 bases at V and 5 bases at J, with 16 bases in the middle. CDR1 SQVTM and CDR2 ANQGSEA come from the germline V gene. The CDR3 here is CSVEERDLGTETQYF. The CDR3 DNA follows: TGCAGCGTTGAAGAGAGAGACCTGGGGACGGAGACCCAGTACTTC.

This chain joins TRBV7-9 and TRBJ2-7, with no clear D. V gave up 5 bases and J gave up 5 bases, with 7 bases separating them. The CDR3 covers 11 residues. CDR1 is SEHNR, CDR2 FQNEAQ, per germline (reference sequence). CDR3 in amino acids: CASSQGHEQYF. The CDR3 bases are TGTGCCAGCAGCCAAGGTCACGAGCAGTACTTC.

This chain joins TRBV10-1 and TRBJ2-2; D is uncertain. The CDR3 is made up of 14 amino acids. The V gene's germline CDR1 is WNHNN and CDR2 SYGVQD (reference sequence). Deletions cut 3 bases from V and 4 bases from J, with 9 bases between. CDR3 bases: TGCGCCAGCAGTGACCCAGGAGCCACCGGGGAGCTGTTTTTT. Amino acids: CASSDPGATGELFF.